The entry that follows covers one T cell receptor (beta chain) sequence. Sequencing used immunoSEQ multiplex PCR; TCRdb keeps in-frame clones, though not all of them. The profile shows 110,000 to 150,000 clones, about 86% of them singletons. This sample was taken from a study of blood T cell repertoires in COVID-19. Study summary: There were acute and convalescent COVID-19 samples, and they came from the United States, Italy and Spain.

Germline values: CDR1 MDHEN, CDR2 SYDVKM. CDR3 length: 16 residues. Trimming pared 3 bases from V and 1 base from J, leaving 16 bases between. The chain has TRBV28 and TRBJ2-7; possibly TRBD1 for D (7 bases). Input material: peripheral blood. The origin of this receptor is a human donor in a cohort sampled during active COVID-19. The CDR3 nucleotides read TGTGCCAGCAGTTTCCCCAGGGGGGCGTCGTCCTACGAGCAGTACTTC. It encodes CASSFPRGASSYEQYF.